This TCR beta chain was sequenced during a study of T cells in Graves' hyperthyroidism and ophthalmopathy. Overall study context: At the time of initial diagnosis and before any treatment, peripheral blood was collected.

Patients were excluded for uncontrolled infection, other autoimmune disease, pregnancy or lactation. Germline CDR1 is SNHLY and CDR2 is FYNNEI. The J segment lost 1 base and the V segment lost 6 bases, leaving 10 bases of the junction unmatched. The CDR3 runs to 16 residues. RNA transcripts yielded amplified TCR beta CDR3 regions. First-round RT-PCR of the TCR CDR3 relied on the HTBI primer set. MiXCR, run by TCRdb on the multiplex PCR reads, gives a single entry per CDR3 protein. The sample comprises around 350,000 distinct CDR3 sequences, just under 25% of which are singletons, and around 79% rests with the top ten. This clonotype was detected many times.

This sequence joins TRBV2 and TRBJ2-3, with 7 bases identical to TRBD2. Sequencing used blood. The sequence came from a man over 45 with Graves' hyperthyroidism. The CDR3 bases are TGTGCCAGCAGGACCGACCTGGGGGGGGGCACAGATACGCAGTATTTT. Translation: CASRTDLGGGTDTQYF. Full variable domain (remainder filled in from reference TRBV2 and TRBJ2-3): EPEVTQTPSHQVTQMGQEVILRCVPISNHLYFYWYRQILGQKVEFLVSFYNNEISEKSEIFDDQFSVERPDGSNFTLKIRSTKLEDSAMYFCASRTDLGGGTDTQYFGPGTRLTVL.